Given below is one TCR beta chain in context. Its target is not known. This specimen belongs to a study of CD8+CD57+ T cells in acquired aplastic anemia. As for the study in general: Mean yield of DNA from sorted CD4+ and CD8+ cells was approximately 3 ug.

Study-wide points: Researchers reported that CD8+ Simpson's diversity was not significantly different in patients versus controls.

CDR3 length equals 16 residues. CDR1 and CDR2 from the germline V gene are PRHDT and FYEKMQ (reference sequence). V dropped 0 bases and J dropped 7 bases, with 15 bases sitting between them. CDR3 and TCR beta VDJ profiling relied on a genomic DNA template. Using its own MiXCR run on the reads, TCRdb lists one record per CDR3 protein. The sample consists of about 160,000 distinct CDR3 sequences, roughly 48% of them appearing once. Sequencing input: sorted CD4+, CD8+, or CD8+CD57+ T cells (not recorded which) from PBMCs. The source is a human donor in good health. V gene TRBV13 combines with J gene TRBJ2-2, with D unclear. CDR3 sequence: CASSLGPRNLNGELFF. The CDR3 coding sequence is TGTGCCAGCAGCTTAGGCCCCCGCAATTTAAACGGGGAGCTGTTTTTT.